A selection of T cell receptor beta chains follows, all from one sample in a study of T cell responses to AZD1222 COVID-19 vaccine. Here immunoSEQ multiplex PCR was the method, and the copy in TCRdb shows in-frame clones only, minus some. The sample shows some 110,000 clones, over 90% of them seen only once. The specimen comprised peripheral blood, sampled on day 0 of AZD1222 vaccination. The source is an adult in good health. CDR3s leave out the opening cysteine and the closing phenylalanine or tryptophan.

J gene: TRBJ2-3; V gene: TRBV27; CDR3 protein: ATGVADTQY
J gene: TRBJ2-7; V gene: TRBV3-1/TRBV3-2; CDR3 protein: ASTGAGEQY
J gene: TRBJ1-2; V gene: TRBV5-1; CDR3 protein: ASSLGGFLTNYGYT
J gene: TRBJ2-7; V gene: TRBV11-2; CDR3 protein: ASSLLLREANYEQY
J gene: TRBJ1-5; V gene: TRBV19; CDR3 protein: ASSNPTDNQPQH
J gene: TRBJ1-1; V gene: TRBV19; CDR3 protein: ASHDRGNTEAF
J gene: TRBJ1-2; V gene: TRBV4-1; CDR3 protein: ASSPPGQLGTGDGGT
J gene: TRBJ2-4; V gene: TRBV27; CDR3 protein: ASSIQGTGGEDIQY
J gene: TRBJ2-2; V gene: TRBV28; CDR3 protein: ASSQSAGQGIAGELF
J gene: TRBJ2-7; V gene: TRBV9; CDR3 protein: ASSVFSGEQY
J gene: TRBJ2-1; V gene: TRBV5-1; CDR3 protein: ASSLRTSGYNEQF
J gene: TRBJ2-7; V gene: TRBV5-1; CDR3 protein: ASSPYRGTGYEQY
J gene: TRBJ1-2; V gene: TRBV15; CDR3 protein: ATSSYDTNYGYT
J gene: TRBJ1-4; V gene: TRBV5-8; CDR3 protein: ASSLTGEVEKLF
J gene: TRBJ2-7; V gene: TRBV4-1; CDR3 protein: ASSQTWGRAGGSSYEQY
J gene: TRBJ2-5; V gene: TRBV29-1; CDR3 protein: SALTSGRETQY
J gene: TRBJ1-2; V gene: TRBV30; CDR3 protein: AHRPPRGYT
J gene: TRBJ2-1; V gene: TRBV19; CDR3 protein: ASTPGGAPLNEQF
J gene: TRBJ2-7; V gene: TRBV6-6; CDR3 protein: ASAGTGGTYEQY
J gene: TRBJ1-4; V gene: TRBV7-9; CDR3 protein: ASSVQGREKLF
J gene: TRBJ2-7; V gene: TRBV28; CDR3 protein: ASSFLWGQTVYEQY
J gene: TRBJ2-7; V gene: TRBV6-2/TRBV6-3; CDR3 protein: ASSFGTSGYEQY
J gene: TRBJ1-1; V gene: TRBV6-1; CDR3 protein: ASSEALRAGTEAF
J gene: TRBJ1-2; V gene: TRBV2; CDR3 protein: ASSRAGPYT
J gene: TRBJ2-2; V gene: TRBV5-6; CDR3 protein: ASSWGQGNRELF
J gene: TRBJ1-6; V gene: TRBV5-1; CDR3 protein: ASSFEGNSPLH
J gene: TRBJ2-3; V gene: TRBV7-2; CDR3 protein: ASRAYGTGNLGTQY